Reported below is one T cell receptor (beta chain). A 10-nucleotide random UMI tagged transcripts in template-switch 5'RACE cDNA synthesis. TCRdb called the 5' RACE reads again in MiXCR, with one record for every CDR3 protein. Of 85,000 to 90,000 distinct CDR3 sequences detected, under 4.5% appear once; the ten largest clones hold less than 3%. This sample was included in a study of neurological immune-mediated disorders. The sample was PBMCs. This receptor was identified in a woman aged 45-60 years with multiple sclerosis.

The CDR3 is CASSLLVMNTEAFF. The CDR3 nucleotides are TGTGCCAGCAGTTTATTGGTCATGAACACTGAAGCTTTCTTT. The chain joins TRBV12-3 or TRBV12-4 to TRBJ1-1; D is uncertain. Trimming cost V 2 bases and J 0 bases, with 7 bases left between them. The CDR3 has 14 residues.